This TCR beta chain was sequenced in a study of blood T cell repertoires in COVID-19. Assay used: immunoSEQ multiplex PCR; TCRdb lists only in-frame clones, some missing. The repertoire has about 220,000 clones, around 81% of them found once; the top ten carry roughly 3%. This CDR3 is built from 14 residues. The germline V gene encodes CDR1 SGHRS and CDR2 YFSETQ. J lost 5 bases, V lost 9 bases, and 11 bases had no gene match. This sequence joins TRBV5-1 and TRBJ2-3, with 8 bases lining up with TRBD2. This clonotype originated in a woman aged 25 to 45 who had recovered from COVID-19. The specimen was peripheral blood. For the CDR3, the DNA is TGCGCCACCTCTCCGGGAGGGCAGCTAGATACGCAGTATTTT. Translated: CATSPGGQLDTQYF.